What follows are 28 T cell receptor beta chains derived from one specimen sequenced in a study of blood T cell repertoires in COVID-19. Clones were read by immunoSEQ multiplex PCR, and TCRdb kept only the in-frame ones, dropping some. Among roughly 410,000 clones listed, 89% were seen once. Sequenced: peripheral blood. All receptors come from a man aged 40-49 years with acute or convalescent COVID-19.

The chain combines TRBV29-1 with TRBJ2-7; 12 bases match TRBD1. Germline CDR1 SQVTM, CDR2 ANQGSEA. V gave up 4 bases and J gave up 5 bases; unmatched junction bases: 6. The CDR3 is made up of 14 amino acids. The CDR3 nucleotides are TGCAGCGTTGTGAGGGACAGGGGGCGAAACGAGCAGTACTTC. The encoded protein is CSVVRDRGRNEQYF.

This chain connects TRBV6-6 to TRBJ2-5; 10 bases match TRBD1. Germline CDR1 is MNHNY and CDR2 is SVGAGI (reference sequence). The CDR3 contains 12 residues. The V segment lost 9 bases and the J segment 5 bases; nucleotides outside the gene matches: 3. The chain's CDR3 is CASWTGGETQYF. CDR3 DNA: TGTGCCAGTTGGACAGGGGGGGAGACCCAGTACTTC.

The rearrangement links TRBV5-1 to TRBJ1-1; the D gene is possibly TRBD1 (5 bases). CDR1 and CDR2 (germline): SGHRS, YFSETQ. V gave up 2 bases and J gave up 3 bases, with 14 bases separating them. The CDR3 consists of 15 residues. CDR3 amino acids: CASSFTNGGDTEAFF. The CDR3, as DNA: TGCGCCAGCAGCTTTACTAACGGGGGGGACACTGAAGCTTTCTTT.

The rearrangement links TRBV11-1 to TRBJ2-3; 8 nucleotides line up with TRBD1. This CDR3 has 13 residues. Germline V gene data show CDR1 as SGHAT and CDR2 as FQDESV (reference sequence). V lost 5 bases to trimming and J lost 10 bases; unmatched junction nucleotides: 8. The CDR3 region is CASSPDRGPAQYF. CDR3 in DNA: TGTGCCAGCAGCCCAGACAGGGGCCCCGCGCAGTATTTT. The full variable domain, in which reference TRBV11-1 and TRBJ2-3 provide the parts outside the CDR3, is EAEVAQSPRYKITEKSQAVAFWCDPISGHATLYWYRQILGQGPELLVQFQDESVVDDSQLPKDRFSAERLKGVDSTLKIQPAELGDSAMYLCASSPDRGPAQYFGPGTRLTVL.

V usage is TRBV29-1 and J usage is TRBJ1-2; D not resolved. Germline values: CDR1 SQVTM, CDR2 ANQGSEA. The CDR3 covers 12 residues. The germline V and J ends were trimmed by 6 bases and 3 bases, with 11 bases remaining between them. CDR3 region: CSVAPGDYGYTF. The CDR3, as DNA: TGCAGCGTGGCTCCCGGGGACTATGGCTACACCTTC.

As for this clone: The same CDR3 arises from other DNA sequences in this sample as well. CDR3 amino acids: CASSTDRDQPQHF. The CDR3 DNA is TGTGCCAGTAGTACCGACAGGGACCAGCCCCAGCATTTT. The chain employs TRBV19 and TRBJ1-5; TRBD1 aligns across 7 bases. This CDR3 comprises 13 residues. Unmatched junction bases numbered 4, after V lost 4 bases and J lost 7 bases. The V gene's germline CDR1 is LNHDA and CDR2 SQIVND (reference sequence).

The chain links TRBV7-3 to TRBJ2-1; TRBD1 might be the D (6 bases). The CDR3 contains 12 residues. The V gene lost 5 bases and the J gene lost 8 bases, with 10 bases spanning the gap. Looked up from germline, CDR1 is SGHTA and CDR2 is FQGTGA. The DNA for the CDR3 is TGTGCCAGCAGCCTACAGGGCGATGAGCAGTTCTTC. This encodes CASSLQGDEQFF.

V usage is TRBV3-1 (or the pseudogene TRBV3-2) and J usage is TRBJ1-2; 11 bases match TRBD1. With V trimmed by 2 bases and J by 4 bases, 6 bases remained unmatched. The CDR3 length is 16 residues. Germline-derived CDR1 and CDR2 are LGHDT and YNNKEL (reference sequence). Here the CDR3 reads CASSQRGQGAIYGYTF. For the CDR3, the DNA is TGTGCCAGCAGCCAACGAGGACAGGGGGCAATCTATGGCTACACCTTC.

The chain recombines TRBV6-1 with TRBJ2-3, with D perhaps TRBD1 (6 bases). The CDR3 runs 15 residues. Germline V gives CDR1 MNHNS, CDR2 SASEGT. V was cut by 1 base and J by 0 bases, with 8 bases left in between. The CDR3 loop is CASSEGTASTDTQYF. DNA of the CDR3: TGTGCCAGCAGTGAAGGGACAGCCAGCACAGATACGCAGTATTTT.

Details on this clone: Other DNA sequences from this sample encode an identical CDR3 as well. The CDR3 spells CASSRRQGQETQYF. The CDR3 region has the DNA TGTGCCAGTAGTCGCCGACAGGGCCAAGAGACCCAGTACTTC. The chain links TRBV19 to TRBJ2-5, with TRBD1 matching 7 bases. V trimming: 5 bases; J trimming: 1 base; junction bases outside the gene matches: 4. Germline V gene sequence: CDR1 LNHDA, CDR2 SQIVND (reference sequence). This CDR3 comprises 14 residues. Filled out from reference TRBV19 and TRBJ2-5, the complete variable domain reads DGGITQSPKYLFRKEGQNVTLSCEQNLNHDAMYWYRQDPGQGLRLIYYSQIVNDFQKGDIAEGYSVSREKKESFPLTVTSAQKNPTAFYLCASSRRQGQETQYFGPGTRLLVL.

V and J are TRBV19 and TRBJ1-2; maybe TRBD1 (5 bases). CDR1 is LNHDA, CDR2 SQIVND, per germline (reference sequence). The CDR3 covers 14 residues. Trimming left V 1 base short and J 4 bases short, with 10 bases between. DNA for the CDR3: TGTGCCAGTAGTATAGGACAAGGGGTCTATGGCTACACCTTC. Translated: CASSIGQGVYGYTF.

The chain links TRBV2 to TRBJ1-5, with 7 nucleotides matching TRBD1. V trimming: 5 bases; J trimming: 3 bases; junction bases outside the gene matches: 7. The CDR3 runs 15 residues. CDR1 and CDR2 (germline): SNHLY, FYNNEI. The CDR3 loop reads CASSPNRGYNQPQHF. The CDR3 region has the DNA TGTGCCAGCAGTCCCAACAGGGGCTACAATCAGCCCCAGCATTTT. The variable domain in full, with the rest retrieved from reference TRBV2 and TRBJ1-5, is EPEVTQTPSHQVTQMGQEVILRCVPISNHLYFYWYRQILGQKVEFLVSFYNNEISEKSEIFDDQFSVERPDGSNFTLKIRSTKLEDSAMYFCASSPNRGYNQPQHFGDGTRLSIL.

The chain carries TRBV19 and TRBJ1-2; D remains ambiguous. Germline V gene sequence: CDR1 LNHDA, CDR2 SQIVND (reference sequence). The CDR3 extends over 15 amino acids. With 4 bases removed from V and 6 bases from J, the gap between germline ends came to 18 bases. CDR3 nucleotide sequence: TGTGCCAGTAGTACCACCGTAACCACCGGGAATGGCTACACCTTC. Translated: CASSTTVTTGNGYTF.

In its sample, this clone was seen once. This chain joins TRBV27 and TRBJ1-2; no definite D call. V lost 3 bases and J 2 bases, leaving 7 bases between the germline ends. The germline V gene encodes CDR1 MNHEY and CDR2 SMNVEV (reference sequence). The CDR3 contains 13 residues. This chain's CDR3 is CASSFAKNYGYTF. DNA of the CDR3: TGTGCCAGCAGTTTTGCGAAGAACTATGGCTACACCTTC.

The chain has TRBV4-2 and TRBJ2-1, with 10 bases that match TRBD2. V was clipped by 1 base and J by 4 bases; unmatched bases: 4. The CDR3 extends over 16 amino acids. In germline, CDR1 is LGHNA, CDR2 YNFKEQ. The CDR3 nucleotides are TGTGCCAGCAGCCAAGTTGGACTAGCGGTATACAATGAGCAGTTCTTC. Translating it yields CASSQVGLAVYNEQFF.

This clone was counted once. The chain joins TRBV27 to TRBJ1-2, with TRBD1 identical over 9 bases. With 5 bases clipped from V and 3 bases from J, the junction kept 10 bases outside the gene matches. This CDR3 contains 16 residues. The germline CDR1 and CDR2 sequences are MNHEY and SMNVEV (reference sequence). The CDR3 region has the DNA TGTGCCAGCAGTGTAACCGGGACAGGGAAGGACTATGGCTACACCTTC. Amino acids: CASSVTGTGKDYGYTF.

The CDR3 sequence is CASSPILRGGHTIYF. The CDR3 DNA reads as TGTGCCAGCAGCCCTATTCTTAGAGGGGGACACACCATATATTTT. The rearrangement joins TRBV5-4 to TRBJ1-3, with D possibly matching TRBD1 (6 bases). V was clipped by 4 bases and J by 8 bases, with 19 bases between them. Germline V CDR1 and CDR2: SGHNT, YYREEE (reference sequence). The length of the CDR3 is 15 residues.

The chain joins TRBV27 to TRBJ1-2; TRBD1 is a possible D gene (6 bases). Germline V gives CDR1 MNHEY, CDR2 SMNVEV (reference sequence). V was shortened by 1 base and J by 7 bases, with 10 bases between the two germline ends. The CDR3 has 13 amino acids. The CDR3 DNA is TGTGCCAGCAGTTTATATTTAGGGGGTGGCTACACCTTC. This translates into CASSLYLGGGYTF.

The V and J genes are TRBV29-1 and TRBJ2-3, with 10 bases matching TRBD2. Germline V lookup: CDR1 SQVTM, CDR2 ANQGSEA. V shed 1 base and J 2 bases; nucleotides not matched to a gene: 9. The CDR3 spans 17 residues. For the CDR3, the DNA is TGCAGCGTTGAAGGTCTTAATAGCGGGGGGTTCACAGATACGCAGTATTTT. Its protein is CSVEGLNSGGFTDTQYF.

V gene TRBV6-5 combines with J gene TRBJ1-5; 9 nucleotides match TRBD1. The germline V gene encodes CDR1 MNHEY and CDR2 SVGAGI. V was clipped by 8 bases and J by 5 bases; unmatched bases: 7. This CDR3 has 14 amino acids. CDR3 sequence (DNA): TGTGCCAGCGGAGACACAGGGGGCGATCAGCCCCAGCATTTT. It codes for CASGDTGGDQPQHF.

This sequence joins TRBV6-5 and TRBJ1-2; 7 nucleotides agree with TRBD1. Germline V gene lookup returns CDR1 MNHEY and CDR2 SVGAGI. The CDR3 is 15 residues long. V lost 2 bases and J lost 2; bases outside the gene matches: 5. CDR3 sequence reads: CASSYRDSANYGYTF. DNA for the CDR3: TGTGCCAGCAGTTACCGGGACAGCGCCAACTATGGCTACACCTTC.

This rearrangement joins TRBV19 to TRBJ1-6; maybe TRBD1 (6 bases). V was clipped by 3 bases and J by 10 bases, with 10 bases between them. CDR1 is LNHDA, CDR2 SQIVND, per germline (reference sequence). The CDR3 covers 13 residues. The CDR3 is CASSIPGGSPLHF. The DNA of the CDR3 is TGTGCCAGTAGTATCCCGGGGGGCTCACCCCTCCACTTT.

The rearrangement joins TRBV5-1 to TRBJ1-2; D is uncertain. The germline gives CDR1 SGHRS, CDR2 YFSETQ. This CDR3 spans 14 amino acids. V was clipped by 4 bases and J by 2 bases, with 12 bases between them. CDR3 nucleotide sequence: TGCGCCAGCAGCCCCGCGGGGAGGAACTATGGCTACACCTTC. As protein: CASSPAGRNYGYTF. Complete variable domain (other parts from reference TRBV5-1 and TRBJ1-2): KAGVTQTPRYLIKTRGQQVTLSCSPISGHRSVSWYQQTPGQGLQFLFEYFSETQRNKGNFPGRFSGRQFSNSRSEMNVSTLELGDSALYLCASSPAGRNYGYTFGSGTRLTVV.

CDR3 in amino acids: CASSSPQGWNSPLHF. The CDR3 DNA reads TGTGCCAGCAGTTCCCCACAGGGGTGGAATTCACCCCTCCACTTT. The chain uses TRBV28 and TRBJ1-6; 7 bases agree with TRBD1. J was trimmed by 7 bases and V by 4 bases; bases with no gene match: 7. Germline CDR1 MDHEN, CDR2 SYDVKM. This CDR3 is built from 15 residues.

The chain employs TRBV19 and TRBJ2-3, with 12 bases fitting TRBD2. V lost 8 bases and J lost 0; bases outside the gene matches: 9. The CDR3 is 17 residues long. In germline, CDR1 is LNHDA, CDR2 SQIVND (reference sequence). In DNA form, the CDR3 reads TGTGCCAGTTCACTCTCGGGGACTAGCGGGAGCACAGATACGCAGTATTTT. Its protein product is CASSLSGTSGSTDTQYF.

The V call is TRBV6-5, the J call TRBJ1-3; D is uncertain. CDR1 is MNHEY and CDR2 is SVGAGI in the germline V gene. CDR3 length: 14 amino acids. V lost 7 bases and J lost 0, with 10 bases in between. This CDR3 reads CASTQTHSGNTIYF. CDR3 nucleotides: TGTGCCAGCACACAGACCCACTCTGGAAACACCATATATTTT.

The chain is built from TRBV11-2 and TRBJ2-3; perhaps TRBD2 as D (7 bases). This CDR3 has 14 amino acids. CDR1 is SGHAT, CDR2 FQNNGV, per germline. V lost 3 bases and J lost 6, with 13 bases in between. In nucleotides, the CDR3 is TGTGCCAGCAGCTTTCGGGGGGCCGGGGATACGCAGTATTTT. The encoded protein is CASSFRGAGDTQYF.

Here the CDR3 DNA reads TGCGCCAGCAGCCAAGAGATTACCTCAGGTGCAGATACGCAGTATTTT. Its translation: CASSQEITSGADTQYF. This sequence joins TRBV4-3 and TRBJ2-3; the D is unclear. Per germline, CDR1 LGHNA and CDR2 YSLEER. Deletions cut 0 bases from V and 4 bases from J, with 14 bases between. The length of the CDR3 is 16 residues.